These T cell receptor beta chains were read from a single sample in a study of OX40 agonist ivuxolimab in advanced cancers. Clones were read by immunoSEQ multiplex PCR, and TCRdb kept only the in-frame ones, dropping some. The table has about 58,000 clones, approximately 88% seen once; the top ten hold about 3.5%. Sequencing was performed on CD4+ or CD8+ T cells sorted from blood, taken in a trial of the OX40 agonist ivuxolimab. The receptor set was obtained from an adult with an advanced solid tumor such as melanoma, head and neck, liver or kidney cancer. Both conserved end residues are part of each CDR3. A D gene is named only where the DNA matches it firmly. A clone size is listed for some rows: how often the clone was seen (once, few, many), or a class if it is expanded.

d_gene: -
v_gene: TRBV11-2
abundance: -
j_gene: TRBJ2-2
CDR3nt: TGTGCCAGCAGCTCACCAATTGGGGAGCTGTTTTTT
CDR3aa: CASSSPIGELFF

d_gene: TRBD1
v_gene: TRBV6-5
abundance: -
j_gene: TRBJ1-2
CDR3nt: TGTGCCAGCAGGGGCGACAGGGATGGCTACACCTTC
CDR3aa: CASRGDRDGYTF

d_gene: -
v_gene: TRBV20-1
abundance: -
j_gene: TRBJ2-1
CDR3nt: TGCAGTGCGGGGCAAGGGGCTCCGTTCTTC
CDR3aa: CSAGQGAPFF

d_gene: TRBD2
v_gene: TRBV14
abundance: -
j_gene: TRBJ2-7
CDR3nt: TGTGCCAGCAGCCCGCTAGCGGATTACGAGCAGTACTTC
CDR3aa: CASSPLADYEQYF

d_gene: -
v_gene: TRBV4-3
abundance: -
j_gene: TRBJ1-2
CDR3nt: TGCGCCAGCAGCCAGTACGGTGGACAGTCGACGGCCCTCTATGGCTACACCTTC
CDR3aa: CASSQYGGQSTALYGYTF

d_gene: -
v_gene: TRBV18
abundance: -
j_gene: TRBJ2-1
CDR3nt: TGTGCCAGCTCACCAAGTGAAGCCGCCTACAATGAGCAGTTCTTC
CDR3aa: CASSPSEAAYNEQFF

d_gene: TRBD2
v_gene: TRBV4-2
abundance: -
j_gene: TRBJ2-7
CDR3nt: TGTGCCAGCAGCCAAGGTGAGACTAGCGAATACGAGCAGTACTTC
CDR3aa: CASSQGETSEYEQYF

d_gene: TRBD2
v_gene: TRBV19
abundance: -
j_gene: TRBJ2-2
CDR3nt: TGTGCCAGTAGTATAGATCCAGCGGGAGGTTGGGGGGAGCTGTTTTTT
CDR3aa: CASSIDPAGGWGELFF

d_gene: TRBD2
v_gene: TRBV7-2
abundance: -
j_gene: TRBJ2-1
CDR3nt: TGTGCCAGCAGCGCTAGCGGGAGTGGCGTTTCCTACAATGAGCAGTTCTTC
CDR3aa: CASSASGSGVSYNEQFF

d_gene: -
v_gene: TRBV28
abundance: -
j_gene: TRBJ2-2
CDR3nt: TGTGCTTTCCACGACAGCAACACCGGGGAGCTGTTTTTT
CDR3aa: CAFHDSNTGELFF

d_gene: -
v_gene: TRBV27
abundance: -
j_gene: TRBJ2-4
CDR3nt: TGTGCCAGCAGTTTCTTTGGGGGGAACATTCAGTACTTC
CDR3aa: CASSFFGGNIQYF

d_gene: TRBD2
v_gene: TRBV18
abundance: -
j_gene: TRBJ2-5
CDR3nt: TGTGCCAGCTCACCTCCTAGCGGCCAAGAGACCCAGTACTTC
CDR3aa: CASSPPSGQETQYF

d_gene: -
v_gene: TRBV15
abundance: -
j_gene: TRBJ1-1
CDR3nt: TGTGCCACCAGCAGAATTCCCGCCGGCGTAGGTACTGAAGCTTTCTTT
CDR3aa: CATSRIPAGVGTEAFF

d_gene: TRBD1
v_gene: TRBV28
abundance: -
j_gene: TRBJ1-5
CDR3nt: TGTGCCAGCAGCACCAGGGGGCTGGGGAATCAGCCCCAGCATTTT
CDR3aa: CASSTRGLGNQPQHF

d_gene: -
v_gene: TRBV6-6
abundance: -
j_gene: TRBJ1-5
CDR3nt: TGTGCCAGCAGTGTCGATAGCAATCAGCCCCAGCATTTT
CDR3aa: CASSVDSNQPQHF

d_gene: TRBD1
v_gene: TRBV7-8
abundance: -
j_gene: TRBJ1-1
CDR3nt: TGTGCCAGCAGCACGGGACAGGGGCTATCAGTTGGAGCTTTCTTT
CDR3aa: CASSTGQGLSVGAFF

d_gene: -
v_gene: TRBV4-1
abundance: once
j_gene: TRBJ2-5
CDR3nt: TGCGCCAGCAGCCCCAATAAGGCCATCCAAGAGACCCAGTACTTC
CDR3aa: CASSPNKAIQETQYF

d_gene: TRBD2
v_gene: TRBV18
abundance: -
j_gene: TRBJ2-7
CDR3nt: TGTGCCAGCTCACCGGGACTAGAATCCTACGAGCAGTACTTC
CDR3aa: CASSPGLESYEQYF

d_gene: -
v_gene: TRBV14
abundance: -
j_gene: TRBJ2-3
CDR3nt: TGTGCCAGCAGCCAACCAGCGAGCGGCGATACGCAGTATTTT
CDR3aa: CASSQPASGDTQYF

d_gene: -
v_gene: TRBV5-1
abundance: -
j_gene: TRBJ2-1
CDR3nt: TGCGCCAGCAGCTCGGGTATGATGTCCTACAATGAGCAGTTCTTC
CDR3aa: CASSSGMMSYNEQFF

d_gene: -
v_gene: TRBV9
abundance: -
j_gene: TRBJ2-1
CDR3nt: TGTGCCAGCAGCGTAGGAGGGGATGGGTCCTACAATGAGCAGTTCTTC
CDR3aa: CASSVGGDGSYNEQFF

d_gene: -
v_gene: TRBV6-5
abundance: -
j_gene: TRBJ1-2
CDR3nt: TGTGCCAGCAGTCACGGGCGAGGAGCTAACTATGGCTACACCTTC
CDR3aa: CASSHGRGANYGYTF

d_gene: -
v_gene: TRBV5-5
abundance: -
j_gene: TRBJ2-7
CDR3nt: TGTGCCAGCAGCCCACTAGCCTACGAGCAGTACTTC
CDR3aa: CASSPLAYEQYF

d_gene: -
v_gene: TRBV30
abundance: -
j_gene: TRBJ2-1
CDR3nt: TGTGCCTGGAGTGTAGTTGGTAATGAGCAGTTCTTC
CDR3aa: CAWSVVGNEQFF

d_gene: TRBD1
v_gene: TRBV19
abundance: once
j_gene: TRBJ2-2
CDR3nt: TGTGCCAGTGAAGACAGGGGACTCACCGGGGAGCTGTTTTTT
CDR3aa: CASEDRGLTGELFF

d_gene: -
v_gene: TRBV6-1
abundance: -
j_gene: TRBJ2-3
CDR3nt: TGTGCCAGCCGTCAGGTAGCCACAGATACGCAGTATTTT
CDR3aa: CASRQVATDTQYF

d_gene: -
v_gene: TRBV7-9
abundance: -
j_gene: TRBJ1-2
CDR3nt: TGTGCCAGCAGCTTAGTAGGAGATGCTGGCTACACCTTC
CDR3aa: CASSLVGDAGYTF

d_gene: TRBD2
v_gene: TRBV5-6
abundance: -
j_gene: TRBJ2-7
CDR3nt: TGTGCCAGCAGCTGGCGGGGGTACGAGCAGTACTTC
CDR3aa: CASSWRGYEQYF

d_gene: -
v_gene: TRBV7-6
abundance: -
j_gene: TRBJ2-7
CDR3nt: TGTGCCAGCAGGACGGGGGCAGGACCCTCCTACGAGCAGTACTTC
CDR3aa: CASRTGAGPSYEQYF

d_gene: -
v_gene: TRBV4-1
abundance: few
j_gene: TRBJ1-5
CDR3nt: TGCGCCAGCAGCCAAGAGGGAGGGGGCAATCAGCCCCAGCATTTT
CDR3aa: CASSQEGGGNQPQHF

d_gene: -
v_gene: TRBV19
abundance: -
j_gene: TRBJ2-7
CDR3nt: TGTGCCAGTAGCGGAGTTAGTGGGGTGATCGAGCAGTACTTC
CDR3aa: CASSGVSGVIEQYF

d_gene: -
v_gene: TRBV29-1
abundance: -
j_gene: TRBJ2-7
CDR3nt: TGCAGCGCCTGGCAGAACTACGAGCAGTACTTC
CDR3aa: CSAWQNYEQYF

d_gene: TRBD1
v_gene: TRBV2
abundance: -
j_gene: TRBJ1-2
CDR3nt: TGTGCCAGCAGTGAACCCACCGGGACAGGGGGTTCATATGGCTACACCTTC
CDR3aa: CASSEPTGTGGSYGYTF

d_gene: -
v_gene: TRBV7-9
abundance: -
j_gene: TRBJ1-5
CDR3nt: TGTGCCAGCAGCTTAGCGGCAGGGGAGTTGGGTCAGCCCCAGCATTTT
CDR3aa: CASSLAAGELGQPQHF

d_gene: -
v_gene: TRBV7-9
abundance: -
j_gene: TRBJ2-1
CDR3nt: TGTGCCAGCAGCTTAGGGGCGGGGAATGAGCAGTTCTTC
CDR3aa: CASSLGAGNEQFF

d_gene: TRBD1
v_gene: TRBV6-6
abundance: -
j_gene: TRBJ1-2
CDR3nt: TGTGCCAGCAGTTACTCCGGGACAGGCACCGACGGCTACACCTTC
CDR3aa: CASSYSGTGTDGYTF

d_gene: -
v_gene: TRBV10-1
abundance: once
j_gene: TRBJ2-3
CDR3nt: TGCGCCAGCAGACGGGAAAACACAGATACGCAGTATTTT
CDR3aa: CASRRENTDTQYF

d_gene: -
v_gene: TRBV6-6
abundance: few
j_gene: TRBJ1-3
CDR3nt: TGTGCCAGCAGCCGTTCTGGAAACACCATATATTTT
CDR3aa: CASSRSGNTIYF

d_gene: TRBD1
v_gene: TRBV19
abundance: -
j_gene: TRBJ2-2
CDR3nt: TGTGCCAGTAGAACGGGGACAGTTACCGGGGAGCTGTTTTTT
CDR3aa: CASRTGTVTGELFF

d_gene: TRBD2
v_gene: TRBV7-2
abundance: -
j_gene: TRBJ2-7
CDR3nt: TGTGCCAGCAGCGCTACCCCGGGGGGGTACGAGCAGTACTTC
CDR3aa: CASSATPGGYEQYF

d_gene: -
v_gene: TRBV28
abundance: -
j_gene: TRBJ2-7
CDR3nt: TGTGCCAGTGGGGGACCTTCATCGGGCTACGAGCAGTACTTC
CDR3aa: CASGGPSSGYEQYF

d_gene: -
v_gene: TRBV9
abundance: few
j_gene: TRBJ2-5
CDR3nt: TGTGCCAGCAGCGTAGTAGGGGGACAAGAGACCCAGTACTTC
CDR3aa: CASSVVGGQETQYF

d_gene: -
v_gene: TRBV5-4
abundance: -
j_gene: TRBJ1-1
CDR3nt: TGTGCCAGCAGCTTGGAAGAGGGGGGGAACACTGAAGCTTTCTTT
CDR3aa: CASSLEEGGNTEAFF

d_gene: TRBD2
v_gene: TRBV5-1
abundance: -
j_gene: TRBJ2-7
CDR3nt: TGCGCCAGCAGCTTGGCCGGGGCGGGGGTAGCCTACGAGCAGTACTTC
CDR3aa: CASSLAGAGVAYEQYF